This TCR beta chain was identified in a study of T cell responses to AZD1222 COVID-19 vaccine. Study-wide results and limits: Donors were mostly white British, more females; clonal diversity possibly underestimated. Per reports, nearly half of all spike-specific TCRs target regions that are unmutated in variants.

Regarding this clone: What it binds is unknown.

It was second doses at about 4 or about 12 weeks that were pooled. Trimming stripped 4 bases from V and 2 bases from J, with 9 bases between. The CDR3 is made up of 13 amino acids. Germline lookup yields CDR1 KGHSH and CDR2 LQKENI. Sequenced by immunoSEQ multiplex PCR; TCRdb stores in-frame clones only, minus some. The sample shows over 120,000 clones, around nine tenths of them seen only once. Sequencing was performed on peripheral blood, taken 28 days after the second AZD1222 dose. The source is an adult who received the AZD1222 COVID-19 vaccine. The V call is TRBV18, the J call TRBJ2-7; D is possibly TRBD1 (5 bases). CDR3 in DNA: TGTGCCAGCTCACTCCAGGGCGCCTACGAGCAGTACTTC. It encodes CASSLQGAYEQYF.